This T cell receptor (beta chain) derives from a study of response to subunit inactivated influenza vaccine (dated by TCRdb to 2017 to 2018). Looking at the study overall: Deep quantitative profiling of the T cell receptor repertoire was used in the study to follow responses to a trivalent subunit inactivated influenza vaccine. Here is what the overall study found, with its caveats: The authors suggested that each seasonal influenza vaccination may recruit only a limited number of new T cells.

The germline V gene encodes CDR1 SGHAT and CDR2 FQNNGV. V sheds 0 bases and J sheds 7 bases, leaving 16 bases between their ends. CDR3 length: 15 amino acids, cysteine to phenylalanine. Just CDR3 DNA is preserved here, 45 bases in frame from base 1. Library generation was performed with RT-PCR. Sequencing instrument: Illumina HiSeq 2500. TCRdb itself trimmed the public reads at Q25 with fastp, ran MiXCR and retained productive beta chains. Records with the same CDR3 protein are collapsed into one entry carrying the most frequent genes and DNA. The sample records 150,000 to 200,000 distinct CDR3 sequences, around 8.8% of which are singletons. 11% of the sample is in the top ten clones. As regards this clonotype: No antigen is known for it. The input lacks base qualities; no much larger clone sits a single base away.

The sequence was obtained from a man aged 45-65 years who received an inactivated influenza vaccine. Donor details come from another sample of the same person, matched by shared clones. The rearranged chain carries TRBV11-2 and TRBJ2-7, with a weak D call of TRBD1 (6 bases match). The specimen comprised non-naive T cells sorted from PBMCs, sampled on the day of vaccination. The cell subset or site label corresponds to: memory T cell fraction. Read as DNA, the sequence is TGTGCCAGCAGCTTAGATCGAGACAGGCGGTGGGAGCAGTACTTC. Its product reads: CASSLDRDRRWEQYF.